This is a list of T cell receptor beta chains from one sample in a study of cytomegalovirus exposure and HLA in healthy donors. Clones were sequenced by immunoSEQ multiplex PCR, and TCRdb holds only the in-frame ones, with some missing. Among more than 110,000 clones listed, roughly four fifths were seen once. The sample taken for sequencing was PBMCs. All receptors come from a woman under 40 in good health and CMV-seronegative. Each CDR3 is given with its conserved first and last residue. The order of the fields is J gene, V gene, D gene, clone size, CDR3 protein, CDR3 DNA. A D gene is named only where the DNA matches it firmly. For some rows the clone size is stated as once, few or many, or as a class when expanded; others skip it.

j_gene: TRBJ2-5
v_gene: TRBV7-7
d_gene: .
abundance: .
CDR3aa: CASSDPGGWGAQYF
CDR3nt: TGTGCCAGCAGCGACCCGGGGGGCTGGGGGGCCCAGTACTTC

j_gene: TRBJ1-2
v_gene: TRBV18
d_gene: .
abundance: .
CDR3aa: CASSSQANYGYTF
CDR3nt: TGTGCCAGCTCTTCGCAGGCGAACTATGGCTACACCTTC

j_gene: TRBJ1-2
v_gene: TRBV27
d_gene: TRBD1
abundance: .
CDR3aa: CASSNDRVGGYTF
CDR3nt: TGTGCCAGCAGTAATGACAGGGTTGGTGGCTACACCTTC

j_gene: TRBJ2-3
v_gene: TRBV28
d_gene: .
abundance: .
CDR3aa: CASSLRGSPLDTQYF
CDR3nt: TGTGCCAGCAGTTTAAGGGGGTCCCCCCTAGATACGCAGTATTTT

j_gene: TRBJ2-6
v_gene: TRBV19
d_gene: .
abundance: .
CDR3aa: CASSFPGRTASGANVLTF
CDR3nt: TGTGCCAGTAGTTTTCCGGGCAGGACTGCCTCTGGGGCCAACGTCCTGACTTTC

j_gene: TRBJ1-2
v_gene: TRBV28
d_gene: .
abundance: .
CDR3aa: CASSPGRGALGYTF
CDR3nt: TGTGCCAGCAGCCCCGGGAGGGGGGCGCTTGGCTACACCTTC

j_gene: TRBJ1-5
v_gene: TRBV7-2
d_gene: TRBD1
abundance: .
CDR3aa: CASSLDRDQPQHF
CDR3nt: TGTGCCAGCAGCCTGGACAGGGACCAGCCCCAGCATTTT

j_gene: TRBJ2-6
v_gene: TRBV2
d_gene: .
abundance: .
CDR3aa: CASSELAGAHISSGANVLTF
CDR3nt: TGTGCCAGCAGTGAATTGGCAGGGGCCCATATCAGCTCTGGGGCCAACGTCCTGACTTTC

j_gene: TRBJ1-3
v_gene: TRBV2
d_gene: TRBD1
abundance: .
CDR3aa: CASDRGRPGNTIYF
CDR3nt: TGTGCCAGCGACAGGGGGCGTCCTGGAAACACCATATATTTT

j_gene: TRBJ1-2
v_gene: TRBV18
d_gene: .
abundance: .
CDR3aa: CASSTQVSEGYGYTF
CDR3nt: TGTGCCAGCTCAACCCAGGTATCAGAGGGCTATGGCTACACCTTC

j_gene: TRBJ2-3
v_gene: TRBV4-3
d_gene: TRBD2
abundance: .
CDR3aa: CASSQQRGFTDTQYF
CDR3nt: TGCGCCAGCAGCCAACAGCGGGGGTTCACAGATACGCAGTATTTT

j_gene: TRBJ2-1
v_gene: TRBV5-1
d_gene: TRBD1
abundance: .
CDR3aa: CASSVGTGGFYEQFF
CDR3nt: TGCGCCAGCAGCGTCGGGACAGGGGGTTTCTATGAGCAGTTCTTC

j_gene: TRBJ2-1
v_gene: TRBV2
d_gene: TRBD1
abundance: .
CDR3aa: CASSLDRGYNEQFF
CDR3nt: TGTGCCAGCAGCTTGGACAGGGGATACAATGAGCAGTTCTTC

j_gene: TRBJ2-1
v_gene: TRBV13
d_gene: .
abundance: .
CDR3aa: CASSLGRRTYNEQFF
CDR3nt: TGTGCCAGCAGCTTGGGGAGACGGACCTACAATGAGCAGTTCTTC

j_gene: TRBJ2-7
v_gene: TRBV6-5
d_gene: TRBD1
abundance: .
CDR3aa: CASKGQGGEQYF
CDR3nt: TGTGCCAGCAAGGGACAGGGGGGCGAGCAGTACTTC

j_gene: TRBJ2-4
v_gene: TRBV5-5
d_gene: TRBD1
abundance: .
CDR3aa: CASSLRGQGMDIQYF
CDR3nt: TGTGCCAGCAGCTTGAGGGGACAGGGGATGGACATTCAGTACTTC

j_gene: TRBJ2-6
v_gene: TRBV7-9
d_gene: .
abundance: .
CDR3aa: CASTGRFFSGANVLTF
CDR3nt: TGTGCCAGCACCGGCAGGTTCTTCTCTGGGGCCAACGTCCTGACTTTC

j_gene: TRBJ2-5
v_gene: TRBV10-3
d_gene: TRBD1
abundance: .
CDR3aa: CAISEFTGDSGETQYF
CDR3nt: TGTGCCATCAGTGAGTTCACAGGGGATTCGGGAGAGACCCAGTACTTC

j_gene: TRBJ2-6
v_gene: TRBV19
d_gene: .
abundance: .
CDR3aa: CASSKGGGFGANVLTF
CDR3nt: TGTGCCAGTAGTAAGGGGGGGGGCTTTGGGGCCAACGTCCTGACTTTC

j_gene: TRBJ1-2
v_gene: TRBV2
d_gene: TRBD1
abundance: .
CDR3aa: CASSADRGYYGYTF
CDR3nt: TGTGCCAGCAGCGCAGACAGGGGGTATTATGGCTACACCTTC

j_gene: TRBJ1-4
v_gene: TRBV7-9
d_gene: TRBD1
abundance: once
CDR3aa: CASSSQGVTGGVSEKLFF
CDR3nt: TGTGCCAGCAGCTCGCAAGGGGTCACAGGGGGAGTGAGTGAAAAACTGTTTTTT

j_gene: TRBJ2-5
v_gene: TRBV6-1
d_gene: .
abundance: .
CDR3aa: CASSELSQETQYF
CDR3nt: TGTGCCAGCAGTGAACTGAGTCAAGAGACCCAGTACTTC

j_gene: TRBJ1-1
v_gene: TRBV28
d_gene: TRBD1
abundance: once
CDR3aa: CASTAKDRGRREAFF
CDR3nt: TGTGCCAGCACAGCTAAGGACAGGGGCCGTCGAGAAGCTTTCTTT

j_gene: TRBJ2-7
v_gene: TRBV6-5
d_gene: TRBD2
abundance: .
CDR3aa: CASSPWVSGGAEQYF
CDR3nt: TGTGCCAGCAGCCCCTGGGTTAGCGGGGGGGCGGAGCAGTACTTC

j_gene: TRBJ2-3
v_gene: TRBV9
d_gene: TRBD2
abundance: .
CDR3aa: CASSLAGKTSTDTQYF
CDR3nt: TGTGCCAGCAGTCTAGCGGGGAAGACTAGCACAGATACGCAGTATTTT

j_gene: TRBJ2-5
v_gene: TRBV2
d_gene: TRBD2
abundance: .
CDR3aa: CASRETSGNQETQYF
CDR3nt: TGTGCCAGCAGGGAGACTAGCGGGAACCAAGAGACCCAGTACTTC

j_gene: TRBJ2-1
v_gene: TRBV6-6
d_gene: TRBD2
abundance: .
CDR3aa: CASSYSRGDPYNEQFF
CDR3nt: TGTGCCAGCAGTTACTCGCGGGGGGACCCTTACAATGAGCAGTTCTTC

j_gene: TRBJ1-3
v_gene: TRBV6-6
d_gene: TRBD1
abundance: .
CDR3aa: CASSWTGSGNTIYF
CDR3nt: TGTGCCAGCAGTTGGACAGGCTCTGGAAACACCATATATTTT

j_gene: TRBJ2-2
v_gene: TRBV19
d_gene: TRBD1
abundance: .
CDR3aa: CASIDRGLTGELFF
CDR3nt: TGTGCCAGTATCGACAGGGGCCTCACCGGGGAGCTGTTTTTT

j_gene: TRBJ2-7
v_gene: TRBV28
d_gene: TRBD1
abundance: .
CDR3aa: CASSQGTGMGYEQYF
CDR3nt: TGTGCCAGCAGTCAAGGGACAGGAATGGGGTACGAGCAGTACTTC

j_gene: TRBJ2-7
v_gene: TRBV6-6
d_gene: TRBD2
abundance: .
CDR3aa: CASRPGGPEQYF
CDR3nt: TGTGCCAGCAGACCGGGAGGCCCCGAGCAGTACTTC

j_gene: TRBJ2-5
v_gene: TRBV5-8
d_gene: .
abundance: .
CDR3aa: CASSLAYSQETQYF
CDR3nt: TGTGCCAGCAGCTTGGCCTACAGTCAAGAGACCCAGTACTTC

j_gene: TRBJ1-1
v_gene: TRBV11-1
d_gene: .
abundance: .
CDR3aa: CASSSAGDTEAFF
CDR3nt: TGTGCCAGCAGCTCCGCGGGAGACACTGAAGCTTTCTTT

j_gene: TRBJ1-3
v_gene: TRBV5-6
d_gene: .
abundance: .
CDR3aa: CASSRGSGNTIYF
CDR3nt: TGTGCCAGCAGCCGGGGGTCTGGAAACACCATATATTTT

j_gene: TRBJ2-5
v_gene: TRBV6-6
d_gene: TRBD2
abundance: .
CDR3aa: CASRSLAGGETQYF
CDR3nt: TGTGCCAGCAGATCCCTGGCGGGGGGGGAGACCCAGTACTTC

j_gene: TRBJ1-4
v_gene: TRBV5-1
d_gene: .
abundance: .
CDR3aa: CASSFQGTTNEKLFF
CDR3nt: TGCGCCAGCAGCTTCCAGGGAACAACTAATGAAAAACTGTTTTTT

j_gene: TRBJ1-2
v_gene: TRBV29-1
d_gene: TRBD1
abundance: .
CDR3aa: CSVEGYRDRGKGYTF
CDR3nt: TGCAGCGTTGAAGGCTACCGGGACAGGGGCAAGGGCTACACCTTC

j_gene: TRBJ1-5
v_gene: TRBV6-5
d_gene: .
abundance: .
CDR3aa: CASSSGGGPQHF
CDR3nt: TGTGCCAGCAGTTCCGGGGGAGGGCCCCAGCATTTT

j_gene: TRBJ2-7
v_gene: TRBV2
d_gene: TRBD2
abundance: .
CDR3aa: CAGDRGRGSYEQYF
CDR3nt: TGTGCCGGGGATCGCGGGAGGGGGAGCTACGAGCAGTACTTC

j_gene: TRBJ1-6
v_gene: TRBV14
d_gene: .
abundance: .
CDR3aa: CASSPRSGYSPLHF
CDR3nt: TGTGCCAGCAGCCCTCGGTCCGGTTATTCACCCCTCCACTTT

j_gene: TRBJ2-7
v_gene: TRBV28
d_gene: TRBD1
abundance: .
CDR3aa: CASSVTGGRYEQYF
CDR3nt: TGTGCCAGCAGTGTGACAGGGGGCAGATACGAGCAGTACTTC

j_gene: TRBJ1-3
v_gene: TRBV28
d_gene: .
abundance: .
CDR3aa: CASSPNTGAGNTIYF
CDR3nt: TGTGCCAGCAGCCCCAACACAGGAGCTGGAAACACCATATATTTT

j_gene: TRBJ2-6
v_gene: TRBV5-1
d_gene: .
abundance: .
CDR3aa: CASSLGQSLSGANVLTF
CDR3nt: TGCGCCAGCAGCTTGGGACAGTCGCTGTCTGGGGCCAACGTCCTGACTTTC

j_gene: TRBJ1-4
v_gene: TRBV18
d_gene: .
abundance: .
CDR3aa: CASSPSGEKLFF
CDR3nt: TGTGCCAGCTCACCAAGCGGTGAAAAACTGTTTTTT

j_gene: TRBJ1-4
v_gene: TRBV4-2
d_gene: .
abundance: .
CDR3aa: CASSEKRATNEKLFF
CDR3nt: TGTGCCAGCAGCGAAAAGAGGGCAACTAATGAAAAACTGTTTTTT